Listed below are T cell receptor beta chains from one sample, sequenced in a study of OX40 agonist ivuxolimab in advanced cancers. Sequencing used immunoSEQ multiplex PCR; TCRdb keeps in-frame clones, though not all of them. Of more than 40,000 clones in the sample, about 88% were seen once. The source was CD4+ or CD8+ T cells sorted from blood, collected in a trial of the OX40 agonist ivuxolimab. Every receptor here comes from an adult with an advanced solid tumor such as melanoma, head and neck, liver or kidney cancer. The CDR3 runs from the conserved cysteine through the conserved F or W. D genes are given only for firm matches. Expanded clones get a size class; other rows say once, few or many, or leave the size out.

V	J	D	size	length	CDR3	DNA
TRBV14	TRBJ2-7	-	-	12	CASSQDDHEQYF	TGTGCCAGCAGCCAAGACGACCACGAGCAGTACTTC
TRBV5-1	TRBJ2-2	-	-	15	CASSLDRGGTGELFF	TGCGCCAGCAGCTTGGACAGGGGAGGCACCGGGGAGCTGTTTTTT
TRBV29-1	TRBJ2-5	-	-	17	CSVEGTLMALNGETQYF	TGCAGCGTTGAAGGCACGTTAATGGCTTTAAACGGGGAGACCCAGTACTTC
TRBV2	TRBJ2-5	-	once	12	CASKRPQETQYF	TGTGCCAGCAAGCGACCCCAAGAGACCCAGTACTTC
TRBV6-5	TRBJ1-5	TRBD1	-	13	CASSNRGGQPQHF	TGTGCCAGCAGCAACAGGGGTGGGCAGCCCCAGCATTTT
TRBV2	TRBJ2-1	-	-	15	CASGSADSSYNEQFF	TGTGCCAGCGGGTCCGCAGATAGCTCCTACAATGAGCAGTTCTTC
TRBV29-1	TRBJ2-3	-	-	12	CSVTIGPDTQYF	TGCAGCGTTACGATCGGGCCAGATACGCAGTATTTT
TRBV7-8	TRBJ2-7	TRBD1	-	14	CASSTGTGPYEQYF	TGTGCCAGCAGCACCGGGACAGGGCCCTACGAGCAGTACTTC
TRBV11-3	TRBJ1-6	-	few	14	CASSLEGAGLHLHF	TGTGCCAGCAGCTTAGAGGGGGCAGGACTCCACCTCCACTTT
TRBV7-9	TRBJ2-7	-	-	16	CASSLATGKFSYEQYF	TGTGCCAGCAGCTTAGCGACAGGCAAATTCTCCTACGAGCAGTACTTC
TRBV19	TRBJ2-5	TRBD2	once	16	CASSSNLAGGRETQYF	TGTGCCAGTAGTTCCAACCTAGCGGGGGGCCGTGAGACCCAGTACTTC
TRBV30	TRBJ2-2	-	-	16	CAWSQNPALRTGELFF	TGTGCCTGGAGTCAAAACCCCGCGCTAAGGACCGGGGAGCTGTTTTTT
TRBV6-5	TRBJ1-6	-	-	13	CASSYDSVSPLHF	TGTGCCAGCAGTTACGACAGTGTTTCACCCCTCCACTTT
TRBV7-9	TRBJ1-1	-	-	13	CASFRAENTEAFF	TGTGCCAGCTTCCGGGCCGAGAACACTGAAGCTTTCTTT
TRBV5-1	TRBJ1-1	-	-	11	CASRDGLEAFF	TGCGCCAGTAGGGACGGATTGGAAGCTTTCTTT
TRBV2	TRBJ2-4	-	-	15	CASSSAGKGKNIQYF	TGTGCCAGCAGTTCTGCAGGGAAAGGCAAAAACATTCAGTACTTC
TRBV5-1	TRBJ1-3	-	-	15	CASSLAGTSGNTIYF	TGCGCCAGCAGCTTGGCAGGGACCTCTGGAAACACCATATATTTT
TRBV5-5	TRBJ2-1	TRBD2	once	15	CASSLPGLALDEQFF	TGTGCCAGCAGCTTACCGGGACTAGCTCTGGATGAGCAGTTCTTC
TRBV6-5	TRBJ2-5	-	-	13	CASSYGPLETQYF	TGTGCCAGCAGTTACGGACCGCTAGAGACCCAGTACTTC
TRBV7-6	TRBJ2-2	-	-	15	CASSPSGPNTGELFF	TGTGCCAGCAGCCCCTCGGGGCCGAACACCGGGGAGCTGTTTTTT
TRBV6-1	TRBJ2-5	TRBD2	-	16	CASSDLAGRGLETQYF	TGTGCCAGCAGTGATCTAGCGGGAAGGGGTTTGGAGACCCAGTACTTC
TRBV28	TRBJ2-1	-	-	14	CASTGQASYNEQFF	TGTGCCAGCACCGGGCAGGCTTCCTACAATGAGCAGTTCTTC
TRBV4-3	TRBJ2-1	TRBD2	-	15	CASSQSAGDYNEQFF	TGCGCCAGCAGCCAATCTGCGGGAGACTACAATGAGCAGTTCTTC
TRBV5-1	TRBJ2-3	-	-	14	CASTNRGQADTQYF	TGCGCCAGCACAAATCGTGGGCAGGCTGATACGCAGTATTTT
TRBV2	TRBJ1-3	-	-	18	CASSEAVRGEDSGNTIYF	TGTGCCAGCAGTGAAGCTGTACGGGGAGAGGACTCTGGAAACACCATATATTTT
TRBV30	TRBJ2-7	-	-	14	CAWTSRDNSYEQYF	TGTGCCTGGACGAGCCGGGACAACTCCTACGAGCAGTACTTC
TRBV19	TRBJ1-2	TRBD1	-	13	CASSTGQGPGYTF	TGTGCCAGTAGTACCGGACAGGGACCCGGCTACACCTTC
TRBV7-9	TRBJ2-5	TRBD1	-	13	CASSSGTARTQYF	TGTGCCAGCAGCTCGGGGACAGCGAGGACCCAGTACTTC
TRBV7-2	TRBJ2-7	TRBD1	-	15	CASSLGQGLSYEQYF	TGTGCCAGCAGCCTAGGACAGGGGCTATCCTACGAGCAGTACTTC
TRBV5-1	TRBJ1-2	-	-	14	CASRPGTVNYGYTF	TGCGCCAGCAGGCCCGGGACCGTCAACTATGGCTACACCTTC
TRBV23-1	TRBJ2-1	-	-	17	CASKTGPFGSGGNEQFF	TGCGCCAGCAAAACAGGGCCTTTCGGGAGTGGGGGAAATGAGCAGTTCTTC
TRBV28	TRBJ1-5	-	-	12	CASATGKKPQHF	TGTGCCAGCGCGACGGGGAAGAAACCCCAGCATTTT
TRBV7-9	TRBJ2-4	-	-	17	CASSLDDIYLAKNIQYF	TGTGCCAGCAGCTTAGACGACATTTATTTAGCCAAAAACATTCAGTACTTC
TRBV10-1	TRBJ1-3	TRBD1	-	13	CASLDRVGNTIYF	TGCGCCAGCCTTGACAGGGTTGGAAACACCATATATTTT